The T cell receptor (beta chain) under discussion was sequenced for a study of blood T cell repertoires in COVID-19. On the study more broadly: The study drew acute and convalescent COVID-19 samples from the United States, Italy and Spain. T cells, B-cell-depleted T cells, or PBMCs provided the cDNA or gDNA that served as material.

In the original processing: Estimation of nucleated cell counts relied on the amplification of reference gene primers. TCRdb keeps only in-frame clones here, not all; method: immunoSEQ multiplex PCR. For V, J and clone size, that table is used; D and trimming come from the DNA. The sample has over 55,000 clones; around 87% are singletons. J was trimmed by 2 bases and V by 6 bases; bases with no gene match: 4. CDR3 length: 14 residues. Germline lookup yields CDR1 MNHEY and CDR2 SMNVEV (reference sequence). This clone was observed a single time. This chain uses TRBV27 with TRBJ2-3; 8 nucleotides line up with TRBD2. Sequenced sample: peripheral blood. The TCR comes from a man aged 50-60 years with active COVID-19. The CDR3, as DNA: TGTGCCAGCAGAGCGGGAGCATCCACAGATACGCAGTATTTT. It specifies CASRAGASTDTQYF.